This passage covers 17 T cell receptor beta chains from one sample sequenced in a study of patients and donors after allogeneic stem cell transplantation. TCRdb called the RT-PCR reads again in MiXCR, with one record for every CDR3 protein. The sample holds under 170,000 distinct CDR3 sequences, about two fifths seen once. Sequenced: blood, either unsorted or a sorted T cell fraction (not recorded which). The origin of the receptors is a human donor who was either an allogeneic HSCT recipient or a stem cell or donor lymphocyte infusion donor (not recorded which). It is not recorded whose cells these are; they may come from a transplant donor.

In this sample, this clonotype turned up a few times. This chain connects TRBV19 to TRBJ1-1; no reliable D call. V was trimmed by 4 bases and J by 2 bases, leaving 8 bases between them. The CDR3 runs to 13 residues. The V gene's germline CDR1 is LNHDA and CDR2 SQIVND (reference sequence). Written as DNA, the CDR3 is TGTGCCAGTAGTAACACCAGAAACACTGAAGCTTTCTTT. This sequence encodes CASSNTRNTEAFF.

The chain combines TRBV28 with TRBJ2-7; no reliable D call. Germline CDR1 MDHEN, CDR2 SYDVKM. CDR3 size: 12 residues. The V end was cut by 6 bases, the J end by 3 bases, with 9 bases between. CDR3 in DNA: TGTGCCAGCAGAGGGCACGGCTACGAGCAGTACTTC. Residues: CASRGHGYEQYF.

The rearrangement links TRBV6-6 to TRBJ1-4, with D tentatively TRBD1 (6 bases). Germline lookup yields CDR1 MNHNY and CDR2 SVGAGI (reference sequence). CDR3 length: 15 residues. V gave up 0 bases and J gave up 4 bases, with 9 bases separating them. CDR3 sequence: CASSYSTGINEKLFF. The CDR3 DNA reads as TGTGCCAGCAGTTACTCAACAGGGATTAATGAAAAACTGTTTTTT.

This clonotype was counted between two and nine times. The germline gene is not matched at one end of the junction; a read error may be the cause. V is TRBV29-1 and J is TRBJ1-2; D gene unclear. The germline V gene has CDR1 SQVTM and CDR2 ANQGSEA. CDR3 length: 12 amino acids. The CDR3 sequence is CSVEGRHMGYTF. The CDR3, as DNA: TGCAGCGTGGAAGGACGACATATGGGCTACACCTTC.

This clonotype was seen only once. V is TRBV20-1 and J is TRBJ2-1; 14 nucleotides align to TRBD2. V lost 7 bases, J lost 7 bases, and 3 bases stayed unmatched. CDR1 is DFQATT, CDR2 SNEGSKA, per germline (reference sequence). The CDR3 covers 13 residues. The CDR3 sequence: CSDRTSGGNEQFF. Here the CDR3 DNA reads TGCAGTGACCGGACTAGCGGGGGGAATGAGCAGTTCTTC.

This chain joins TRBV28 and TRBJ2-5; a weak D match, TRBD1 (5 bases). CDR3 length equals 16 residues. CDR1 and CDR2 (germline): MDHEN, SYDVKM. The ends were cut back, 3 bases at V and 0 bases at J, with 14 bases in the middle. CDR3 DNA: TGTGCCAGCAGTTTCGGCGCACAGGACCACCAAGAGACCCAGTACTTC. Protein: CASSFGAQDHQETQYF.

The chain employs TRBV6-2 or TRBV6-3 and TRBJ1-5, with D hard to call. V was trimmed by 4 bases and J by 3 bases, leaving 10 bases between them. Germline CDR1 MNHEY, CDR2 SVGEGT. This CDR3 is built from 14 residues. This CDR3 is CASSSIVPNQPQHF. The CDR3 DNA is TGTGCCAGCAGTTCCATCGTCCCCAATCAGCCCCAGCATTTT.

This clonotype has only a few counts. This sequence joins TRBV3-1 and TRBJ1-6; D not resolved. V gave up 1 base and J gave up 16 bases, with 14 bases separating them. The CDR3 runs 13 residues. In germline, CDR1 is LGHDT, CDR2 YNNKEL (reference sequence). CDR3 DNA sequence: TGTGCCAGCAGCCAAGGAAGGGAAGGTGTGCTCCACTTT. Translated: CASSQGREGVLHF. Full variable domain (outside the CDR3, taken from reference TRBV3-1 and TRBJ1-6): DTAVSQTPKYLVTQMGNDKSIKCEQNLGHDTMYWYKQDSKKFLKIMFSYNNKELIINETVPNRFSPKSPDKAHLNLHINSLELGDSAVYFCASSQGREGVLHFGNGTRLTVT.

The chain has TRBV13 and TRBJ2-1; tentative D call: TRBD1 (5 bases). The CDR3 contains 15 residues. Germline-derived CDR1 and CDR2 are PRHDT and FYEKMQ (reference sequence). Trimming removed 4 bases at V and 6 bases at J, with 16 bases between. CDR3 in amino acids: CASSYPPSGSNEQFF. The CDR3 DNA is TGTGCCAGCAGCTACCCCCCCTCAGGGTCCAATGAGCAGTTCTTC.

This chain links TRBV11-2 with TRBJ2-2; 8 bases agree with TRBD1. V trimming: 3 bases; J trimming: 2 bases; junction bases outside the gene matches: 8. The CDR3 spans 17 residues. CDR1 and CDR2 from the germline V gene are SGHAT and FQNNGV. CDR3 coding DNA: TGTGCCAGCAGCTTGACGAGGACAGGGCCCAACACCGGGGAGCTGTTTTTT. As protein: CASSLTRTGPNTGELFF.

CDR3 nucleotide sequence: TGTGCCAGCAGCCAAGAGGTAGGGTACATCATGAACACTGAAGCTTTCTTT. Its translation: CASSQEVGYIMNTEAFF. This chain joins TRBV3-1 and TRBJ1-1; no firm D call. This CDR3 contains 17 residues. V lost 0 bases, J lost 0 bases, and 14 bases lay in between. Per germline, CDR1 LGHDT and CDR2 YNNKEL (reference sequence).

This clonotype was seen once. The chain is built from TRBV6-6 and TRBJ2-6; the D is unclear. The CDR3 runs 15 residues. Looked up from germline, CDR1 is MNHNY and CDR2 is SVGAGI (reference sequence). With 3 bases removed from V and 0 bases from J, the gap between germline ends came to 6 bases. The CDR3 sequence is CASSYSVSGANVLTF. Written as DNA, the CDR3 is TGTGCCAGCAGTTATAGTGTCTCTGGGGCCAACGTCCTGACTTTC.

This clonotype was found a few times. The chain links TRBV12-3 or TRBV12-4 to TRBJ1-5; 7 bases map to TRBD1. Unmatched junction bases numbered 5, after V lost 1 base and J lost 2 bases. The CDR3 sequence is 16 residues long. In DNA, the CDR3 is TGTGCCAGCAGTTTAGTACAGGGGAAGGGCAATCAGCCCCAGCATTTT. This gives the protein CASSLVQGKGNQPQHF.

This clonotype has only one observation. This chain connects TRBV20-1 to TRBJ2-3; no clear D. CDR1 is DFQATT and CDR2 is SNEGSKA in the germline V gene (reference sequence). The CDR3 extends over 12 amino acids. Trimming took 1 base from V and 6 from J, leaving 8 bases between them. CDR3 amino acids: CSARVGADTQYF. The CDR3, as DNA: TGCAGTGCTAGAGTAGGAGCGGATACGCAGTATTTT.

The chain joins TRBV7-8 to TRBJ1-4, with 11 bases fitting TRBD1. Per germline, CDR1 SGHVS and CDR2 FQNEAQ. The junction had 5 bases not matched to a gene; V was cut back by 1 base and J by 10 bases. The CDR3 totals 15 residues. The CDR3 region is CASSLERTGGVKLFF. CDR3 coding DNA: TGTGCCAGCAGCTTAGAGAGGACAGGGGGCGTAAAACTGTTTTTT.

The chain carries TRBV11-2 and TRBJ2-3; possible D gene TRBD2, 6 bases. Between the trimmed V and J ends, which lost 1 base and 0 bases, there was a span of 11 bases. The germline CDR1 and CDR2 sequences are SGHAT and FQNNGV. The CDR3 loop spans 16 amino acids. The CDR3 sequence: CASSLGSGSSTDTQYF. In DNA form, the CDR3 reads TGTGCCAGCAGCTTAGGTAGCGGTTCTAGCACAGATACGCAGTATTTT.

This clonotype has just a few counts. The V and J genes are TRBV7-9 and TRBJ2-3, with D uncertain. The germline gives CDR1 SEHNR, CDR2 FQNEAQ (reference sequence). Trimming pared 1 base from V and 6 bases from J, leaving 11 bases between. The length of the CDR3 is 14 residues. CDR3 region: CASSLGTYEDTQYF. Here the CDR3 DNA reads TGTGCCAGCAGCTTAGGGACCTACGAGGATACGCAGTATTTT.